This T cell receptor (beta chain) was obtained from a study of blood T cell repertoires in COVID-19. Assay used: immunoSEQ multiplex PCR; TCRdb lists only in-frame clones, some missing. The table shows fewer than 80,000 clones, with roughly 90% occurring only once. The CDR3 totals 14 residues. V was pared by 6 bases and J by 5 bases, with 6 bases of the junction left unmatched. The germline CDR1 and CDR2 sequences are WSHSY and SAAADI. The TCR originated in a woman aged 45-65 years with active or convalescent COVID-19. The sequencing sample was made of peripheral blood. This chain connects TRBV10-2 to TRBJ2-5; the match to TRBD2 covers 10 bases. The DNA of the CDR3 is TGCGCCAGCAGGCTAGCGGGAGACTGGGAGACCCAGTACTTC. As protein: CASRLAGDWETQYF.